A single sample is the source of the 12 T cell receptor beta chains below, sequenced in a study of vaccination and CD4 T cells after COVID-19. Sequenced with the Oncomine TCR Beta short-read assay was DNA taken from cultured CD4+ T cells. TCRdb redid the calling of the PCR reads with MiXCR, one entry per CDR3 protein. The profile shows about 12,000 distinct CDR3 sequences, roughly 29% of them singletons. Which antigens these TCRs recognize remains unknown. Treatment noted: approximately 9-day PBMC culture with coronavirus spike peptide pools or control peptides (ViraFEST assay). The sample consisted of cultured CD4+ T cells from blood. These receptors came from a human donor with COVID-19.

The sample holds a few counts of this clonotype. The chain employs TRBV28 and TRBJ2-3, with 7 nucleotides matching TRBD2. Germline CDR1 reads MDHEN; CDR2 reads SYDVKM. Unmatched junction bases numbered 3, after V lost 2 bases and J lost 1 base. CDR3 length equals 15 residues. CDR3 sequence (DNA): TGTGCCAGCAGTTTACCCCTAGCGGGCACAGATACGCAGTATTTT. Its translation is CASSLPLAGTDTQYF.

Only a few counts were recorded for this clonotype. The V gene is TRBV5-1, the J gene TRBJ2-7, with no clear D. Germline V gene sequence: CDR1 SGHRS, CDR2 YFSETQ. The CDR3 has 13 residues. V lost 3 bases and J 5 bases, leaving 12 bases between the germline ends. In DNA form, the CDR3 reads TGCGCCAGCAGCTCCCGCAGAGGTAACGAGCAGTACTTC. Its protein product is CASSSRRGNEQYF.

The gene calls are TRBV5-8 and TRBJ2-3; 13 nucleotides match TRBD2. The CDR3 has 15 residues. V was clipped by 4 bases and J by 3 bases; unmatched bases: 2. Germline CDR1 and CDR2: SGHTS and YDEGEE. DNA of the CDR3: TGTGCCAGCAGCCAGGGACTAGCGGGGACAGATACGCAGTATTTT. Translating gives CASSQGLAGTDTQYF.

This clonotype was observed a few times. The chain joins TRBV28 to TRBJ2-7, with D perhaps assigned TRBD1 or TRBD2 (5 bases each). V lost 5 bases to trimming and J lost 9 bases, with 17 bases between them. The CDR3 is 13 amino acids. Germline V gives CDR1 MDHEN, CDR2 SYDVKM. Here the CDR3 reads CASSTPTGLGQYF. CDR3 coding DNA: TGTGCCAGCAGTACCCCGACGGGGCTCGGGCAGTACTTC.

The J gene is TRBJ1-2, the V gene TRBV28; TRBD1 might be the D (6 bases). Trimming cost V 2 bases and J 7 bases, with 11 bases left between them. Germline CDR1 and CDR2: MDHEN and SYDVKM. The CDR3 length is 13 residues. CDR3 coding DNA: TGTGCCAGCAGTTTAGAGGCAGGGGTTGGCTACACCTTC. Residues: CASSLEAGVGYTF.

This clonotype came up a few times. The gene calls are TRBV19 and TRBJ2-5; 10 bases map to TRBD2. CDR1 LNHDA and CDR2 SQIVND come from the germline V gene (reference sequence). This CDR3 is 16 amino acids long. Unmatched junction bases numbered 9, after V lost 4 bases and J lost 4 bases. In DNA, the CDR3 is TGTGCCAGTAGTACCTTAGCGGGGGGACCTACAGAGACCCAGTACTTC. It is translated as CASSTLAGGPTETQYF.

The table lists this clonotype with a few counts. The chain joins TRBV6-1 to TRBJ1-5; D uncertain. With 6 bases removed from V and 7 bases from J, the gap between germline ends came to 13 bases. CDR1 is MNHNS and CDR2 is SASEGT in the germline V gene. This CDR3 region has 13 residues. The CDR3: CASSRRGSQPQHF. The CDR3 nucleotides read TGTGCCAGCAGCAGACGTGGGAGCCAGCCCCAGCATTTT.

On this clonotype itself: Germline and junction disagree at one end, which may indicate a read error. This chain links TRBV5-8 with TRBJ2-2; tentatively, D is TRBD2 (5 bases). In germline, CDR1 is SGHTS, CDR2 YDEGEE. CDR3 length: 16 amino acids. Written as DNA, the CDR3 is TGTGCCAGCAGCTTAGATCGGGGTCAGAACTCCGGGGAGCTGTTTTTT. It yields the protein CASSLDRGQNSGELFF.

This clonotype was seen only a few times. CDR3 region: CSAPAGGPGEETQYF. In DNA form, the CDR3 reads TGCAGTGCCCCGGCTGGGGGGCCTGGGGAAGAGACCCAGTACTTC. The V gene is TRBV20-1, the J gene TRBJ2-5; D is possibly TRBD1 or TRBD2 (6 bases each). Germline loops: CDR1 DFQATT, CDR2 SNEGSKA (reference sequence). The CDR3 length is 15 residues. Trimming removed 6 bases at V and 3 bases at J, with 20 bases between.

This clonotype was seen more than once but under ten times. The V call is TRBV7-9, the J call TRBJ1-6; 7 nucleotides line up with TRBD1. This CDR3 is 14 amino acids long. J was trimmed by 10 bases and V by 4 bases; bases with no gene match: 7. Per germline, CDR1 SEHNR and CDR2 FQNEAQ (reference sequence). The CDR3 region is CASSYQGGGSPLHF. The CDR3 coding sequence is TGTGCCAGCAGCTATCAAGGGGGCGGGTCACCCCTCCACTTT.

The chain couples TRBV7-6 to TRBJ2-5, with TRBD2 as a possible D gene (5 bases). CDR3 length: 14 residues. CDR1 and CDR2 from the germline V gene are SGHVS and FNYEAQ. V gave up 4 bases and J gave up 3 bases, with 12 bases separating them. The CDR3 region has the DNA TGTGCCAGCAGCTACCGGGATGGCAAAGAGACCCAGTACTTC. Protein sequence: CASSYRDGKETQYF. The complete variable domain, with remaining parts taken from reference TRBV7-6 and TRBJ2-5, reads GAGVSQSPRYKVTKRGQDVALRCDPISGHVSLYWYRQALGQGPEFLTYFNYEAQQDKSGLPNDRFSAERPEGSISTLTIQRTEQRDSAMYRCASSYRDGKETQYFGPGTRLLVL.

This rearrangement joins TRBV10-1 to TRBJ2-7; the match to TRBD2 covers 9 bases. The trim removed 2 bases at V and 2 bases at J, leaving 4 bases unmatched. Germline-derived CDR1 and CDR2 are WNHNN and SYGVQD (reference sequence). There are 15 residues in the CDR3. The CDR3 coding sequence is TGCGCCAGCAGTGAGGGATCTAGCGGGGCCTACGAGCAGTACTTC. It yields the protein CASSEGSSGAYEQYF.